The 3 T cell receptor beta chains in this list originate from one sample, sequenced in a study of shared clonotypes between healthy human individuals. In the naive CD8 group, cells lacked CD45RO and were positively selected for CCR7, so terminally differentiated effector memory CD45RA+ cells were left out. Produced via immunoSEQ multiplex PCR; TCRdb's table is partial and in-frame only. The sample records 1.5 million to 2.5 million clones, approximately 94% being singletons. The sequenced material came from naive CD8+ T cells sorted from blood. The receptors stem from a man younger than 35 in good health.

The chain is built from TRBV27 and TRBJ2-2; TRBD2 matches at 7 bases. CDR1 is MNHEY and CDR2 is SMNVEV in the germline V gene (reference sequence). CDR3 length: 16 amino acids. V trimming: 0 bases; J trimming: 1 base; junction bases outside the gene matches: 2. CDR3 sequence: CASSLSSSGNTGELFF. As DNA, the CDR3 is TGTGCCAGCAGTTTATCCTCTAGCGGGAACACCGGGGAGCTGTTTTTT.

This sequence joins TRBV28 and TRBJ1-4; D may be TRBD1 (6 bases). Germline V gene data show CDR1 as MDHEN and CDR2 as SYDVKM. V gave up 4 bases and J gave up 4 bases, with 10 bases separating them. The CDR3 consists of 14 residues. CDR3 sequence reads: CASSYRAFNEKLFF. The DNA of the CDR3 is TGTGCCAGCAGTTACAGGGCTTTTAATGAAAAACTGTTTTTT.

CDR3 region: CASSLASGSSYEQYF. In nucleotides, the CDR3 is TGTGCCAGCAGCTTGGCTAGCGGGAGTTCTTACGAGCAGTACTTC. The chain employs TRBV5-6 and TRBJ2-7; TRBD2 matches 10 bases. V dropped 0 bases and J dropped 4; count of bases not matched to a gene: 4. Germline V CDR1 and CDR2: SGHDT, YYEEEE. This CDR3 region has 15 residues.